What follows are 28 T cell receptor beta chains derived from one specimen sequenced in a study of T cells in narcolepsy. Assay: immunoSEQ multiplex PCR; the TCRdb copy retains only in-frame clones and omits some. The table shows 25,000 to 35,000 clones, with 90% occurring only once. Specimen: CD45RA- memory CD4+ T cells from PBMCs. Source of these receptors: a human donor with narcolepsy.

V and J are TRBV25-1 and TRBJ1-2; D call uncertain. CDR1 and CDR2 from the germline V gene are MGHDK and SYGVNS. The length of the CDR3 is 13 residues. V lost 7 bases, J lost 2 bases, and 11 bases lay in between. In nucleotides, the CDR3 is TGTGCCAGCACCGAGGGAGGGAACTATGGCTACACCTTC. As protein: CASTEGGNYGYTF.

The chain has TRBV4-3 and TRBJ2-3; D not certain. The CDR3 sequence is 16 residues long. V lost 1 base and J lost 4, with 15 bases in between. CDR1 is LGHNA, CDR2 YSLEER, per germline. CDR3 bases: TGCGCCAGCAGCCAAGGGAAAGAGATGACGGCAGATACGCAGTATTTT. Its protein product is CASSQGKEMTADTQYF.

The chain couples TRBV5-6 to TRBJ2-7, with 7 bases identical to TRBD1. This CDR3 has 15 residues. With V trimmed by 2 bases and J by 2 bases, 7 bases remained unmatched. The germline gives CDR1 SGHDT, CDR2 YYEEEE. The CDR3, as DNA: TGTGCCAGCAGCTTTTGGACAGGTGGAGCCTACGAGCAGTACTTC. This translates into CASSFWTGGAYEQYF.

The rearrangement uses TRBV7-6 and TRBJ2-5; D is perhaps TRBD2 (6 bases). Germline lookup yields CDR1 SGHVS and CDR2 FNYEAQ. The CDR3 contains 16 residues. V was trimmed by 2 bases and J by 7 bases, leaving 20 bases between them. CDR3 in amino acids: CASSLLQIGGDGTQYF. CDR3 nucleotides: TGTGCCAGCAGCTTACTCCAAATCGGGGGAGACGGGACCCAGTACTTC.

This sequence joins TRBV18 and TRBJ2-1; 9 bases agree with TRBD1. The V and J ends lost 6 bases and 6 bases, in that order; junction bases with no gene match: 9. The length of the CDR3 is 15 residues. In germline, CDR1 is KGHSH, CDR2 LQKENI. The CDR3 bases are TGTGCCAGCTCGTCCGGGACAGGGAATGGCAATGAGCAGTTCTTC. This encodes CASSSGTGNGNEQFF.

Here the CDR3 DNA reads TGTGCCAGCAGCCAAGATTACCATAGCAATCAGCCCCAGCATTTT. It yields the protein CASSQDYHSNQPQHF. The V call is TRBV4-2, the J call TRBJ1-5; D not resolved. The CDR3 runs to 15 residues. The V gene's germline CDR1 is LGHNA and CDR2 YNFKEQ. Trimming stripped 0 bases from V and 0 bases from J, with 6 bases between.

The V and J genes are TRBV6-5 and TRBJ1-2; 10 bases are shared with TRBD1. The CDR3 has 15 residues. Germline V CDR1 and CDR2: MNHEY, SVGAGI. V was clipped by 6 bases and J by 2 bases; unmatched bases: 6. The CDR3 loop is CASRTGGVGNYGYTF. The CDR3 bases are TGTGCCAGCAGGACAGGGGGCGTTGGCAACTATGGCTACACCTTC.

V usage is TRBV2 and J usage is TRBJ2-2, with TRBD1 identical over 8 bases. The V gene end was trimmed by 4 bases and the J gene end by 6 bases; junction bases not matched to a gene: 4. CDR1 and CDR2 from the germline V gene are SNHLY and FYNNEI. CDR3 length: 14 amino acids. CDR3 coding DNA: TGTGCCAGCAGTGCAGGGGGCGCGGCCGGGGAGCTGTTTTTT. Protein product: CASSAGGAAGELFF.

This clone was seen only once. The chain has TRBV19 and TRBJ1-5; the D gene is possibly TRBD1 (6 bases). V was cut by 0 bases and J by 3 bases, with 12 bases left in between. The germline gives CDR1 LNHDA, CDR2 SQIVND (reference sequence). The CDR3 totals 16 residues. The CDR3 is CASSIEAGVTNQPQHF. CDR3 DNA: TGTGCCAGTAGTATAGAGGCAGGGGTCACCAATCAGCCCCAGCATTTT. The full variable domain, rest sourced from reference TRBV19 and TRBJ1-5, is DGGITQSPKYLFRKEGQNVTLSCEQNLNHDAMYWYRQDPGQGLRLIYYSQIVNDFQKGDIAEGYSVSREKKESFPLTVTSAQKNPTAFYLCASSIEAGVTNQPQHFGDGTRLSIL.

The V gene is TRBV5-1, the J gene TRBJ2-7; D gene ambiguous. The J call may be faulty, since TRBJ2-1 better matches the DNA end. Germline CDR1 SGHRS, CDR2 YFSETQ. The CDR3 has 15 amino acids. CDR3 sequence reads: CASSPSVTDYNEQFF. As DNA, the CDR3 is TGCGCCAGCAGCCCCAGCGTGACGGACTACAATGAGCAGTTCTTC.

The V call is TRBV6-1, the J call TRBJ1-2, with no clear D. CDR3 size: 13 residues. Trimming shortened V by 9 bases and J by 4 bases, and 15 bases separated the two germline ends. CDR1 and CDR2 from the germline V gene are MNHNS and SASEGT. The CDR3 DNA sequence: TGTGCCAGTCTTCGGGCAGGAAGCTATGGCTACACCTTC. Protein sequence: CASLRAGSYGYTF.

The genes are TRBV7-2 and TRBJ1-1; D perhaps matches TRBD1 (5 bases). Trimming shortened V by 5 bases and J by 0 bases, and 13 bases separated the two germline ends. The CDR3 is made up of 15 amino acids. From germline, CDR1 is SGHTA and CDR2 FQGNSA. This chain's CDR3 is CASSPRGGVNTEAFF. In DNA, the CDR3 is TGTGCCAGCAGCCCACGAGGAGGGGTGAACACTGAAGCTTTCTTT.

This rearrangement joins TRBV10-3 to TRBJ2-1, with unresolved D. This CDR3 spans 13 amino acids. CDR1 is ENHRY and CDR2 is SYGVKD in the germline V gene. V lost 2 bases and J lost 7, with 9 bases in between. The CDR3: CAISENSLNEQFF. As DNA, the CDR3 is TGTGCCATCAGTGAGAACTCCCTTAATGAGCAGTTCTTC.

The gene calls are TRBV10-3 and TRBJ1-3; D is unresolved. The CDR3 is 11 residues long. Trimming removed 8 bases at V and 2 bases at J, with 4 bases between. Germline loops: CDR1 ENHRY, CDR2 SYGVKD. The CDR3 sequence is CAIRTGNTIYF. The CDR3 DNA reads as TGTGCCATCCGGACTGGAAACACCATATATTTT.

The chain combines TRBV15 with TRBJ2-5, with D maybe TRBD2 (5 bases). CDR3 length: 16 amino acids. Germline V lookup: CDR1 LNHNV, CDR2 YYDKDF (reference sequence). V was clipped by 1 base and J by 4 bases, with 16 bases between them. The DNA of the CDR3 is TGTGCCACCAGCAGAGTCGCTGGGTCCGGGGTAGAGACCCAGTACTTC. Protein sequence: CATSRVAGSGVETQYF.

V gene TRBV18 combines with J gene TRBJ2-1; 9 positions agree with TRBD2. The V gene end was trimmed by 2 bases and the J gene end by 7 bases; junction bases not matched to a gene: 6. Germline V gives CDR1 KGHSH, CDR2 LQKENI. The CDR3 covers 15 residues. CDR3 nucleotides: TGTGCCAGCTCACCAAAAGCGGGGGGCCCTAATGAGCAGTTCTTC. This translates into CASSPKAGGPNEQFF. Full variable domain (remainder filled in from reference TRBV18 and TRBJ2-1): NAGVMQNPRHLVRRRGQEARLRCSPMKGHSHVYWYRQLPEEGLKFMVYLQKENIIDESGMPKERFSAEFPKEGPSILRIQQVVRGDSAAYFCASSPKAGGPNEQFFGPGTRLTVL.

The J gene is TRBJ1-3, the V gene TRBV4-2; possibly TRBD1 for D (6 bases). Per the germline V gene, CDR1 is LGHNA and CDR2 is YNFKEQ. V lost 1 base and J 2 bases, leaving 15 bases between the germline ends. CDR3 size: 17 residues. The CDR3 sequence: CASSQVIRGRAGNTIYF. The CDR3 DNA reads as TGTGCCAGCAGCCAAGTGATCAGGGGAAGGGCTGGAAACACCATATATTTT.

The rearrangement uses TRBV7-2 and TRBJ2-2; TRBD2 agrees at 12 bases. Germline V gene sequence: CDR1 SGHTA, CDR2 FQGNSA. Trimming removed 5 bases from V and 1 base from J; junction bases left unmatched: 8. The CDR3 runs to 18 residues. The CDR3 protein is CASSPQTSGGQNTGELFF. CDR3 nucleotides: TGTGCCAGCAGCCCACAGACTAGCGGGGGACAGAACACCGGGGAGCTGTTTTTT.

CDR3 protein: CASSLARGDRSTDTQYF. CDR3 coding DNA: TGTGCCAGCAGCTTAGCACGGGGGGACAGAAGCACAGATACGCAGTATTTT. The chain couples TRBV7-2 to TRBJ2-3; possibly TRBD1 or TRBD2 for D (7 bases each). Germline CDR1 SGHTA, CDR2 FQGNSA. This CDR3 has 17 residues. Trimming removed 0 bases from V and 0 bases from J, with 13 bases in between.

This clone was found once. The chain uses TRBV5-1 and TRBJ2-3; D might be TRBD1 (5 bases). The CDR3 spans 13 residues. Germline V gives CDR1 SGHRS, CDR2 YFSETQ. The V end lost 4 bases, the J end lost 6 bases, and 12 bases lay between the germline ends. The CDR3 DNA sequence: TGCGCCAGCAGCAGACCTGGGGCCGATACGCAGTATTTT. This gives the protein CASSRPGADTQYF.

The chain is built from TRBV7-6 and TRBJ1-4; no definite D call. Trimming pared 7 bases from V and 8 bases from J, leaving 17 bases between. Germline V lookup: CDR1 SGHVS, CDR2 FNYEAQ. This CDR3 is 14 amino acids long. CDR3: CASTAYSEGEKLFF. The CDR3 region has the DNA TGTGCCAGCACCGCATACAGTGAGGGAGAAAAACTGTTTTTT.

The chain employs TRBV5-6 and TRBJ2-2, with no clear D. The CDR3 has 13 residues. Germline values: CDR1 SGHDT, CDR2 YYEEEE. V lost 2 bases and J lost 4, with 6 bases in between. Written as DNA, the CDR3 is TGTGCCAGCAGCTTAGGGTTCACCGGGGAGCTGTTTTTT. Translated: CASSLGFTGELFF.

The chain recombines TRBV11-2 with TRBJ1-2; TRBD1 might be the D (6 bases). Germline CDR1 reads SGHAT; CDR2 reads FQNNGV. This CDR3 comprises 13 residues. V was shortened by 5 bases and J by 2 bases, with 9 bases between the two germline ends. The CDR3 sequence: CASSLDRNYGYTF. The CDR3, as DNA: TGTGCCAGCAGCCTTGACAGGAACTATGGCTACACCTTC.

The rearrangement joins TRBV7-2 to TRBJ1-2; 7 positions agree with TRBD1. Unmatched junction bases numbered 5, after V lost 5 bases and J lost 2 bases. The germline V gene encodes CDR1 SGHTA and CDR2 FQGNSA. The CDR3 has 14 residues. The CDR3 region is CASSLETGNYGYTF. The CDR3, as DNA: TGTGCCAGCAGCCTGGAGACAGGGAACTATGGCTACACCTTC.

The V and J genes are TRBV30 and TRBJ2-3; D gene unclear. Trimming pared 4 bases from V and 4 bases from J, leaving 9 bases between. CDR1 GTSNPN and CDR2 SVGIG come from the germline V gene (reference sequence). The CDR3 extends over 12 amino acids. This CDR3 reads CAWTPQSDTQYF. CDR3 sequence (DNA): TGTGCCTGGACCCCACAGTCAGATACGCAGTATTTT.

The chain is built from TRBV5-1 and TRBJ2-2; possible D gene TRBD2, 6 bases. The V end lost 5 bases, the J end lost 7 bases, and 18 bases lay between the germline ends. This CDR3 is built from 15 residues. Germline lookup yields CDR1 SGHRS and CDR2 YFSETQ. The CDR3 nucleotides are TGCGCCAGCAGTTTAGGAGGGTCGTCGGACGGGGAGCTGTTTTTT. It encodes CASSLGGSSDGELFF. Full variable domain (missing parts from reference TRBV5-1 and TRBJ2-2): KAGVTQTPRYLIKTRGQQVTLSCSPISGHRSVSWYQQTPGQGLQFLFEYFSETQRNKGNFPGRFSGRQFSNSRSEMNVSTLELGDSALYLCASSLGGSSDGELFFGEGSRLTVL.

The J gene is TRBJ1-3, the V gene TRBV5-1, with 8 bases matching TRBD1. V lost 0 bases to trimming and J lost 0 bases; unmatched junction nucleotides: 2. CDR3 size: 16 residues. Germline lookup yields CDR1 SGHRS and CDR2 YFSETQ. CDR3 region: CASSLGGQVSGNTIYF. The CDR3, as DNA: TGCGCCAGCAGCTTGGGGGGACAGGTCTCTGGAAACACCATATATTTT.

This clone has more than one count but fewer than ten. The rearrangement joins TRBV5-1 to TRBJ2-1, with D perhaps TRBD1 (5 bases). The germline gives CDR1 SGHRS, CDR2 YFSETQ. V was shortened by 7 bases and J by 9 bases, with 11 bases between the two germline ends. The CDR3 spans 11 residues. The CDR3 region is CASRITGEQFF. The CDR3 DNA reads TGCGCCAGCCGGATTACAGGTGAGCAGTTCTTC.